These 17 T cell receptor beta chains originate from one sample sequenced in a study of vaccination and CD4 T cells after COVID-19. Treatment of the sample: roughly ten-day PBMC culture with coronavirus spike peptide pools or control peptides (ViraFEST assay). Pre-COVID-19 pandemic sampling (2011-2018) yielded the unexposed donor's CD4+ T cells. Cultured CD4+ T cell DNA underwent sequencing with the Oncomine TCR Beta short-read assay. TCRdb recomputed calls from the PCR reads with MiXCR, one row per CDR3 protein. The repertoire includes some 5,100 distinct CDR3 sequences, around 26% of them detected once, and around 34% sits in the top ten. The antigens these receptors bind are not known. Sequencing input: CD4+ T cells from blood, cultured in vitro. These receptors were collected from a human donor in good health.

This clonotype appeared a single time. The V call is TRBV30, the J call TRBJ1-2, with TRBD1 as a possible D gene (5 bases). V lost 2 bases and J 8 bases, leaving 12 bases between the germline ends. The CDR3 has 12 amino acids. Germline V lookup: CDR1 GTSNPN, CDR2 SVGIG (reference sequence). CDR3 sequence (DNA): TGTGCCTGGAGTTTGCAGGGCCTCGGCTACACCTTC. It specifies CAWSLQGLGYTF.

This clonotype was observed once. The junction departs from germline at one end; a sequencing error may be responsible. The chain carries TRBV14 and TRBJ2-1; 10 bases agree with TRBD2. CDR3 size: 16 residues. Germline loops: CDR1 SGHDN, CDR2 FVKESK. CDR3 sequence (DNA): TGTGCCAGTAGCCTCTGGCTAGCGGGGGTAAACAATGAGCAGTTCTTC. Translated, it gives CASSLWLAGVNNEQFF.

CDR3 bases: TGTGCCAGCAGCTTATGGGAGGAAAGCTCCTATAATTCACCCCTCCACTTT. As protein: CASSLWEESSYNSPLHF. This chain connects TRBV7-8 to TRBJ1-6; D gene uncertain. CDR3 length equals 17 residues. CDR1 SGHVS and CDR2 FQNEAQ come from the germline V gene. V was pared by 2 bases and J by 0 bases, with 11 bases between.

The genes are TRBV6-1 and TRBJ2-7; no reliable D call. V was shortened by 4 bases and J by 1 base, with 11 bases between the two germline ends. CDR1 and CDR2 from the germline V gene are MNHNS and SASEGT. The CDR3 covers 14 residues. This CDR3 reads CASSGKGLSYEQYF. The CDR3 DNA is TGTGCCAGCAGTGGTAAGGGTTTATCCTACGAGCAGTACTTC.

This clonotype appeared a few times. The J gene is TRBJ1-2, the V gene TRBV12-3 or TRBV12-4; 7 positions agree with TRBD1. Trimming at V came to 6 bases and at J to 8 bases, leaving 6 bases not matched to a gene. This CDR3 contains 12 residues. In nucleotides, the CDR3 is TGTGCCAGCAGGCCAGGGGGGGGCGGCTACACCTTC. Protein product: CASRPGGGGYTF.

This chain uses TRBV11-1 with TRBJ2-5; D might be TRBD2 (6 bases). Germline CDR1 SGHAT, CDR2 FQDESV (reference sequence). Deletions cut 5 bases from V and 4 bases from J, with 17 bases between. The CDR3 loop spans 15 amino acids. CDR3 region: CASSRRDPGGETQYF. The DNA of the CDR3 is TGTGCCAGCAGCCGGCGGGATCCTGGCGGAGAGACCCAGTACTTC.

The gene calls are TRBV6-5 and TRBJ1-2, with no clear D. The V end was cut by 0 bases, the J end by 0 bases, with 11 bases between. CDR1 MNHEY and CDR2 SVGAGI come from the germline V gene. The CDR3 loop spans 16 amino acids. The CDR3: CASSYSLLGANYGYTF. The CDR3 nucleotides are TGTGCCAGCAGTTACTCCTTGCTCGGAGCTAACTATGGCTACACCTTC.

The CDR3 reads CASSLRQGAFPQYNEQFF. CDR3 bases: TGTGCCAGCAGCTTGAGGCAGGGGGCATTCCCACAATACAATGAGCAGTTCTTC. This chain joins TRBV5-4 and TRBJ2-1, with TRBD1 identical over 8 bases. The germline V gene encodes CDR1 SGHNT and CDR2 YYREEE (reference sequence). Trimming took 1 base from V and 4 from J; bases not matched to a gene: 13. This CDR3 spans 18 amino acids.

This clonotype was seen more than once but under ten times. This chain joins TRBV20-1 and TRBJ2-1; possibly TRBD2 for D (6 bases). Trimming removed 0 bases from V and 7 bases from J, with 19 bases in between. CDR3 length equals 16 residues. Germline V gives CDR1 DFQATT, CDR2 SNEGSKA (reference sequence). CDR3 nucleotide sequence: TGCAGTGCTAGAGACTTACGCATCGGGGGTCGGAATGAGCAGTTCTTC. Its translation is CSARDLRIGGRNEQFF.

V gene TRBV11-2 combines with J gene TRBJ2-5, with D unclear. V lost 1 base and J lost 2, with 5 bases in between. Looked up from germline, CDR1 is SGHAT and CDR2 is FQNNGV. This CDR3 has 13 residues. This CDR3 is CASSLALQETQYF. DNA for the CDR3: TGTGCCAGCAGCTTAGCGCTTCAAGAGACCCAGTACTTC.

Details on this clonotype: A read error may account for a junction end that differs from germline. The V and J genes are TRBV6-1 and TRBJ1-2, with unresolved D. The CDR3 length is 15 residues. Germline V lookup: CDR1 MNHNS, CDR2 SASEGT. The CDR3 reads CASSDKIRTNYGYTF. DNA of the CDR3: TGTGCCAGCAGCGATAAAATCCGCACTAATTATGGCTACACCTTC.

By its share, this clonotype is medium-sized. This chain connects TRBV20-1 to TRBJ1-2, with TRBD1 matching over 8 bases. The CDR3 is made up of 14 amino acids. Germline V gives CDR1 DFQATT, CDR2 SNEGSKA (reference sequence). J was trimmed by 2 bases and V by 4 bases; bases with no gene match: 6. CDR3 loop: CSATQDRGNYGYTF. The CDR3 nucleotides are TGCAGTGCTACCCAAGACAGGGGAAACTATGGCTACACCTTC.

The genes are TRBV20-1 and TRBJ2-1; 10 bases fit TRBD2. Trimming took 4 bases from V and 0 from J; bases not matched to a gene: 3. The CDR3 loop spans 15 amino acids. In germline, CDR1 is DFQATT, CDR2 SNEGSKA (reference sequence). The CDR3: CSAKRGGTSYNEQFF. The CDR3 coding sequence is TGCAGTGCTAAGCGGGGGGGTACCTCCTACAATGAGCAGTTCTTC.

The chain carries TRBV5-6 and TRBJ1-1, with 7 bases identical to TRBD1. Germline CDR1 and CDR2: SGHDT and YYEEEE. Trimming at V came to 4 bases and at J to 4 bases, leaving 13 bases not matched to a gene. This CDR3 spans 16 amino acids. The chain's CDR3 is CASSPLAGGWGTEAFF. The CDR3 bases are TGTGCCAGCAGCCCCTTAGCAGGGGGATGGGGCACTGAAGCTTTCTTT. The full variable domain, its missing parts supplied by reference TRBV5-6 and TRBJ1-1, is DAGVTQSPTHLIKTRGQQVTLRCSPKSGHDTVSWYQQALGQGPQFIFQYYEEEERQRGNFPDRFSGHQFPNYSSELNVNALLLGDSALYLCASSPLAGGWGTEAFFGQGTRLTVV.

This clonotype was detected a few times. In DNA form, the CDR3 reads TGTGCCAGCAGGAGCGGGGGAACGGTAGAGACCCAGTACTTC. This gives the protein CASRSGGTVETQYF. The V gene is TRBV6-1, the J gene TRBJ2-5; 8 bases line up with TRBD2. CDR1 and CDR2 from the germline V gene are MNHNS and SASEGT. The CDR3 extends over 14 amino acids. V shed 6 bases and J 4 bases; nucleotides not matched to a gene: 7.

This clonotype was detected a few times. The V call is TRBV19, the J call TRBJ1-5; perhaps TRBD1 as D (6 bases). Trimming took off 9 bases at V and 6 bases at J, with 12 bases between the two ends. CDR1 and CDR2 from the germline V gene are LNHDA and SQIVND (reference sequence). CDR3 size: 12 residues. The CDR3 loop reads CASSRGTQPQHF. CDR3 nucleotide sequence: TGTGCCAGCTCGAGGGGGACTCAGCCCCAGCATTTT.

Sample share makes this clonotype medium-sized. The chain links TRBV20-1 to TRBJ1-2, with 7 bases aligning to TRBD1. Germline values: CDR1 DFQATT, CDR2 SNEGSKA (reference sequence). CDR3 length: 13 residues. The trim removed 5 bases at V and 4 bases at J, leaving 7 bases unmatched. The CDR3 nucleotides are TGCAGTGCTCCCAAACAGGGGACCTATGGCTACACCTTC. Protein product: CSAPKQGTYGYTF.